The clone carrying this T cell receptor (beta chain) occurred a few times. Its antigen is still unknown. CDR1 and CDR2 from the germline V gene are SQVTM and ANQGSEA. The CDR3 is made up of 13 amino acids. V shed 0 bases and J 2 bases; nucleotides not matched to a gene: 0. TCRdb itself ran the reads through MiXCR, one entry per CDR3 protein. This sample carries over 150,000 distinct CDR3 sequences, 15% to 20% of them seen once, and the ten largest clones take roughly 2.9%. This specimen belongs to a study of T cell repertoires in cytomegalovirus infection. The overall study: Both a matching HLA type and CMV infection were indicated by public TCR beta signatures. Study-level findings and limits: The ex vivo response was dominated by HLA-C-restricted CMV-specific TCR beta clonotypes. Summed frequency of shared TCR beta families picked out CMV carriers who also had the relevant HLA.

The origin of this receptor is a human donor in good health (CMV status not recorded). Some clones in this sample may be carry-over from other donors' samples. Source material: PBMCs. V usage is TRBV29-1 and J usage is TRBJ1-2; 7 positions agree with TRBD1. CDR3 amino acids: CSVEEQGNYGYTF. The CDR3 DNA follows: TGCAGCGTTGAAGAACAGGGGAACTATGGCTACACCTTC.